This paragraph reports one T cell receptor (beta chain). Sequenced by immunoSEQ multiplex PCR; TCRdb stores in-frame clones only, minus some. The data contain about 35,000 clones, nearly 95% of them seen just once; the ten biggest clones take up 4% to 5%. The source of the sample is a study of OX40 agonist ivuxolimab in advanced cancers. The CDR3 consists of 16 residues. Germline loops: CDR1 SGHTA, CDR2 FQGNSA. V lost 5 bases and J lost 0, with 14 bases in between. Source: CD4+ or CD8+ T cells sorted from blood, taken in a trial of the OX40 agonist ivuxolimab. This TCR was recovered from an adult with an advanced solid tumor such as melanoma, head and neck, liver or kidney cancer. The J gene is TRBJ1-3, the V gene TRBV7-2, with no clear D. The CDR3 DNA sequence: TGTGCCAGCAGCCCAAGGGTACAGCACTCTGGAAACACCATATATTTT. Protein: CASSPRVQHSGNTIYF.